The clone carrying this TCR beta chain was counted a few times. Its antigen is still unknown. Preparing the TCRbeta library involved the use of unique molecular identifiers. TCRdb recomputed calls from the PCR reads with MiXCR, one row per CDR3 protein. The data hold 700,000 to 950,000 distinct CDR3 sequences, with approximately 15% observed a single time. These data belong to a study of T-cell reconstitution after alpha-beta-depleted transplantation in children. Germline V gives CDR1 SGHTA, CDR2 FQGNSA. Trimming removed 5 bases from V and 5 bases from J; junction bases left unmatched: 22. The CDR3 is 21 residues long. Overall study results and limits: Among T cells one year after transplant, newly produced cells accounted for most counts and diversity.

V gene TRBV7-2 combines with J gene TRBJ2-1, with 12 bases lining up with TRBD2. This sequence was found in a male patient between 10 and 17 years old who had a stem cell transplant for acute lymphoblastic leukemia, so the T cells may come from the graft donor. The specimen was PBMCs, mostly from graft donor cells, collected 360 days after TCRalphabeta/CD19-depleted stem cell transplant. CDR3 sequence reads: CASSPQGLAGGPLIRHNEQFF. The CDR3 DNA is TGTGCCAGCAGCCCCCAGGGGCTAGCGGGAGGGCCCCTCATTCGCCACAATGAGCAGTTCTTC.